This is a list of T cell receptor beta chains from one sample in a study of blood T cell repertoires in COVID-19. The table came from immunoSEQ multiplex PCR; TCRdb's copy has only in-frame clones and leaves some out. The repertoire holds 60,000 to 70,000 clones, with 80% to 85% as singletons. Input material: peripheral blood. The receptors were sampled from a woman in her fifties or sixties with acute or convalescent COVID-19. CDR3s include the opening cysteine and the closing phenylalanine or tryptophan. A D gene is named only where the DNA matches it firmly. Where a row states a size, it is once, few, many or the class of an expanded clone; other rows omit it.

D gene	V gene	J gene	clone size	CDR3 protein	CDR3 DNA
.	TRBV29-1	TRBJ1-2	few	CSVRTSPTLNYGYTF	TGCAGCGTTCGAACTTCCCCGACACTTAACTATGGCTACACCTTC
.	TRBV15	TRBJ1-2	.	CATSRDNLGGGYTF	TGTGCCACCAGCAGAGATAACCTCGGGGGTGGCTACACCTTC
TRBD1	TRBV18	TRBJ2-7	.	CASSPGTGLYEQYF	TGTGCCAGCTCTCCCGGGACAGGGTTATACGAGCAGTACTTC
TRBD1	TRBV5-1	TRBJ2-3	once	CASSLDRDRSSDTQYF	TGCGCCAGCAGCTTGGACCGGGACAGATCATCAGATACGCAGTATTTT
.	TRBV7-3	TRBJ2-7	.	CASSLTYGSSYEQYF	TGTGCCAGCAGCTTAACGTACGGTTCCTCCTACGAGCAGTACTTC
TRBD2	TRBV7-3	TRBJ2-1	.	CASSLTFAGGYNEQFF	TGTGCCAGCAGCTTAACGTTTGCGGGGGGGTACAATGAGCAGTTCTTC
.	TRBV14	TRBJ1-1	.	CASSQDVGHRTEAFF	TGTGCCAGCAGCCAAGATGTAGGACATCGCACTGAAGCTTTCTTT
.	TRBV5-1	TRBJ2-7	.	CASTPLPGADYEQYF	TGCGCCAGCACTCCCCTGCCAGGTGCCGACTACGAGCAGTACTTC
.	TRBV3-1/TRBV3-2	TRBJ2-1	.	CASSSPRQTEQFF	TGTGCCAGCAGCAGCCCCCGACAAACTGAGCAGTTCTTC
TRBD1	TRBV7-6	TRBJ2-1	.	CASTSTGYNEQFF	TGTGCCAGCACCTCGACAGGGTACAATGAGCAGTTCTTC
.	TRBV2	TRBJ1-5	.	CASKGGDRGQPQHF	TGTGCCAGCAAGGGAGGGGATCGGGGGCAGCCCCAGCATTTT
.	TRBV3-1/TRBV3-2	TRBJ1-3	.	CASSSRTGTGNTIYF	TGTGCCAGCAGCTCACGAACGGGGACTGGAAACACCATATATTTT
TRBD2	TRBV19	TRBJ2-4	.	CASSRSGGAEAKNIQYF	TGTGCCAGTAGTAGAAGCGGGGGGGCCGAAGCCAAAAACATTCAGTACTTC
.	TRBV24-1	TRBJ1-2	once	CATSDSDGGGYTF	TGTGCCACCAGTGATTCTGACGGAGGCGGCTACACCTTC
.	TRBV10-2	TRBJ2-1	few	CASSVGTGSSMGEQFF	TGCGCCAGCAGTGTAGGTACAGGGAGCTCCATGGGTGAGCAGTTCTTC
TRBD2	TRBV5-1	TRBJ2-2	.	CASSLGGRGTGELFF	TGCGCCAGCAGCCTCGGGGGGAGAGGGACCGGGGAGCTGTTTTTT